These 8 T cell receptor beta chains were sequenced from one sample in a study of identical twins. TCRdb fed the 5' RACE reads into MiXCR, producing one record per CDR3 protein. Of about 340,000 distinct CDR3 sequences listed, roughly an eighth are singletons. This sample also belongs to another study, concerning yellow fever vaccine responses in identical twins.

The sequencing sample was made of CD8+ T cells sorted from blood. These receptors originate from a woman in her late teens or twenties in good health.

This clonotype was seen a handful of times. The rearrangement joins TRBV27 to TRBJ2-5; D unresolved. The V gene's germline CDR1 is MNHEY and CDR2 SMNVEV (reference sequence). V lost 3 bases and J lost 4, with 9 bases in between. This CDR3 is built from 13 residues. CDR3 sequence: CASSFLARETQYF. CDR3 nucleotide sequence: TGTGCCAGCAGTTTTCTGGCCCGAGAGACCCAGTACTTC.

The gene calls are TRBV6-2 or TRBV6-3 and TRBJ2-5; no firm D call. Between the trimmed V and J ends, which lost 5 bases and 0 bases, there was a span of 16 bases. Looked up from germline, CDR1 is MNHEY and CDR2 is SVGEGT. The CDR3 is 16 residues long. The CDR3 is CASSLDLVKYQETQYF. The CDR3 DNA sequence: TGTGCCAGCAGTCTAGACCTGGTTAAGTACCAAGAGACCCAGTACTTC.

Only one count was recorded for this clonotype. The V and J genes are TRBV2 and TRBJ1-5, with 10 bases fitting TRBD1. The CDR3 is 16 amino acids. The germline V gene has CDR1 SNHLY and CDR2 FYNNEI. V dropped 4 bases and J dropped 6; count of bases not matched to a gene: 9. The CDR3 loop is CASSARDRGLVQPQHF. The CDR3 nucleotides read TGTGCCAGCAGTGCTCGGGACAGGGGCTTAGTTCAGCCCCAGCATTTT. Drawing the rest from reference TRBV2 and TRBJ1-5, the complete variable domain is EPEVTQTPSHQVTQMGQEVILRCVPISNHLYFYWYRQILGQKVEFLVSFYNNEISEKSEIFDDQFSVERPDGSNFTLKIRSTKLEDSAMYFCASSARDRGLVQPQHFGDGTRLSIL.

The table lists this clonotype with many counts. The chain has TRBV28 and TRBJ2-5; TRBD2 matches 7 bases. The CDR3 totals 12 residues. V trimming: 5 bases; J trimming: 12 bases; junction bases outside the gene matches: 9. Looked up from germline, CDR1 is MDHEN and CDR2 is SYDVKM. The CDR3, as DNA: TGTGCCAGCAGTCCGTTAACGGGGAGGGAGTACTTC. Its translation: CASSPLTGREYF.

This clonotype occurred many times. The chain links TRBV3-1 to TRBJ2-5; D may be TRBD2 (6 bases). Germline assignment: CDR1 LGHDT and CDR2 YNNKEL (reference sequence). Trimming pared 6 bases from V and 1 base from J, leaving 9 bases between. The CDR3 sequence is 13 residues long. CDR3 sequence: CASRLAPQETQYF. CDR3 nucleotide sequence: TGTGCCAGCAGACTAGCACCCCAAGAGACCCAGTACTTC.

The chain couples TRBV18 to TRBJ2-1; D remains unclear. The length of the CDR3 is 14 residues. Trimming removed 0 bases at V and 9 bases at J, with 12 bases between. CDR1 is KGHSH and CDR2 is LQKENI in the germline V gene. The CDR3 nucleotides read TGTGCCAGCTCACCACCCCTCGCTATGGCTGAGCAGTTCTTC. Its protein product is CASSPPLAMAEQFF.

Written as DNA, the CDR3 is TGTGCCAGCGCGGGGGGGAGCACTGAAGCTTTCTTT. This codes for CASAGGSTEAFF. This sequence joins TRBV18 and TRBJ1-1; D is perhaps TRBD1 (5 bases). With 8 bases removed from V and 4 bases from J, the gap between germline ends came to 11 bases. Germline CDR1 and CDR2: KGHSH and LQKENI. The CDR3 loop spans 12 amino acids.

The chain joins TRBV7-9 to TRBJ2-3; no clear D. Trimming took 0 bases from V and 4 from J, leaving 5 bases between them. Looked up from germline, CDR1 is SEHNR and CDR2 is FQNEAQ (reference sequence). CDR3 length equals 13 residues. The CDR3 spells CASSLAKADTQYF. In nucleotides, the CDR3 is TGTGCCAGCAGCTTAGCGAAGGCAGATACGCAGTATTTT. The whole variable domain, filled in from reference TRBV7-9 and TRBJ2-3, reads DTGVSQNPRHKITKRGQNVTFRCDPISEHNRLYWYRQTLGQGPEFLTYFQNEAQLEKSRLLSDRFSAERPKGSFSTLEIQRTEQGDSAMYLCASSLAKADTQYFGPGTRLTVL.